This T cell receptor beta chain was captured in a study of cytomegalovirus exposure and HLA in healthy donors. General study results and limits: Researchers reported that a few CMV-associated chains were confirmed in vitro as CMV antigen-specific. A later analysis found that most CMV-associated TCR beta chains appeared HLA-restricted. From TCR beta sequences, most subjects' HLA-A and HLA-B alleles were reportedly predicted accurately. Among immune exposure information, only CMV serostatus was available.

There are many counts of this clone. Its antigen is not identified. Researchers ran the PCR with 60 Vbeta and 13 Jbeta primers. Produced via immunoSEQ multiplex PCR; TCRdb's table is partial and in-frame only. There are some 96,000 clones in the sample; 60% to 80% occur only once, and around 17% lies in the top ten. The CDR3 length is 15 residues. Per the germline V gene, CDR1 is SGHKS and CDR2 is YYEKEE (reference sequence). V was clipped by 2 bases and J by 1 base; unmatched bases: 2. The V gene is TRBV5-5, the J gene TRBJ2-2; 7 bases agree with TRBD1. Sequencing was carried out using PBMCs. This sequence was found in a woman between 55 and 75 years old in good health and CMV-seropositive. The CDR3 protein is CASSFRTGNTGELFF. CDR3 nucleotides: TGTGCCAGCAGCTTCCGGACAGGGAACACCGGGGAGCTGTTTTTT. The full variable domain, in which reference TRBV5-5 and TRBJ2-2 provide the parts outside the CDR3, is DAGVTQSPTHLIKTRGQQVTLRCSPISGHKSVSWYQQVLGQGPQFIFQYYEKEERGRGNFPDRFSARQFPNYSSELNVNALLLGDSALYLCASSFRTGNTGELFFGEGSRLTVL.